The 27 T cell receptor beta chains presented below share a single source sample, sequenced in a study of blood T cell repertoires in COVID-19. The protocol was immunoSEQ multiplex PCR, while the TCRdb copy is restricted to in-frame clones and leaves out a portion. The sample holds about 180,000 clones; around 80% are singletons and the top ten take about an eighth. The sequenced sample was peripheral blood. The receptor source for this set is a woman over 75 with COVID-19, enrolled during active disease.

Remarks on this clone: Different DNA sequences within this sample yield the same CDR3. The CDR3 loop reads CASSVRRGGTDTQYF. As DNA, the CDR3 is TGTGCCAGCAGCGTACGCAGGGGAGGCACAGATACGCAGTATTTT. The chain uses TRBV9 and TRBJ2-3, with D perhaps TRBD1 (6 bases). The ends were cut back, 1 base at V and 1 base at J, with 10 bases in the middle. Germline V lookup: CDR1 SGDLS, CDR2 YYNGEE. The CDR3 is made up of 15 amino acids. The full variable domain, rest sourced from reference TRBV9 and TRBJ2-3, is DSGVTQTPKHLITATGQRVTLRCSPRSGDLSVYWYQQSLDQGLQFLIQYYNGEERAKGNILERFSAQQFPDLHSELNLSSLELGDSALYFCASSVRRGGTDTQYFGPGTRLTVL.

The chain couples TRBV5-6 to TRBJ2-3; TRBD1 aligns across 8 bases. With V trimmed by 1 base and J by 0 bases, 1 base remained unmatched. Germline loops: CDR1 SGHDT, CDR2 YYEEEE. The CDR3 covers 15 residues. The CDR3 region has the DNA TGTGCCAGCAGCTTGAGGACAGGGAGCACAGATACGCAGTATTTT. Protein sequence: CASSLRTGSTDTQYF.

This chain joins TRBV6-2 or TRBV6-3 and TRBJ2-7, with 8 positions matching TRBD2. Per germline, CDR1 MNHEY and CDR2 SVGEGT. The CDR3 length is 13 residues. V gave up 7 bases and J gave up 3 bases; unmatched junction bases: 5. The DNA for the CDR3 is TGTGCCAGCAACCCGGGACTAGACTACGAGCAGTACTTC. It specifies CASNPGLDYEQYF.

The chain links TRBV9 to TRBJ2-7, with 7 bases identical to TRBD2. Trimming cost V 0 bases and J 3 bases; bases outside gene matches: 6. The CDR3 length is 15 residues. CDR1 and CDR2 from the germline V gene are SGDLS and YYNGEE. In DNA form, the CDR3 reads TGTGCCAGCAGCGTAGCGGGGACTACCCTCTACGAGCAGTACTTC. Translating it yields CASSVAGTTLYEQYF.

This clone showed up just a few times. The rearrangement uses TRBV18 and TRBJ1-1; D call uncertain. The CDR3 is 13 residues long. Deletions cut 6 bases from V and 4 bases from J, with 12 bases between. CDR1 and CDR2 from the germline V gene are KGHSH and LQKENI. CDR3 in DNA: TGTGCCAGCTCCCCTACCCCAGGCACTGAAGCTTTCTTT. It is translated as CASSPTPGTEAFF.

This clone has a handful of counts. V is TRBV7-9 and J is TRBJ2-2; tentative D call: TRBD2 (6 bases). Germline CDR1 is SEHNR and CDR2 is FQNEAQ (reference sequence). This CDR3 has 14 residues. V lost 4 bases to trimming and J lost 6 bases, with 12 bases between them. The CDR3 region is CASSWGDGSGELFF. The CDR3 DNA reads TGTGCCAGCAGCTGGGGGGACGGCTCCGGGGAGCTGTTTTTT.

This clone was observed once. The chain employs TRBV27 and TRBJ2-7; tentative D call: TRBD2 (5 bases). The V end was cut by 6 bases, the J end by 3 bases, with 12 bases between. This CDR3 is 13 amino acids long. From germline, CDR1 is MNHEY and CDR2 SMNVEV (reference sequence). CDR3 DNA: TGTGCCAGCAGACCGACGGGGAACTACGAGCAGTACTTC. Translated, it gives CASRPTGNYEQYF.

The V and J genes are TRBV19 and TRBJ2-3; 13 bases fit TRBD2. CDR1 is LNHDA and CDR2 is SQIVND in the germline V gene (reference sequence). This CDR3 region has 17 residues. J lost 4 bases, V lost 2 bases, and 6 bases had no gene match. CDR3 DNA sequence: TGTGCCAGTAGTATACTTTGGACTAGCGGGAGATCAGATACGCAGTATTTT. This encodes CASSILWTSGRSDTQYF.

The chain is built from TRBV11-2 and TRBJ2-7; 11 nucleotides line up with TRBD2. This CDR3 has 13 residues. The ends lost 8 bases at V and 6 bases at J; junction bases unmatched: 6. In germline, CDR1 is SGHAT, CDR2 FQNNGV. The CDR3 coding sequence is TGTGCCAGCGGGGGGCTAGCGGGAGGCGAGCAGTACTTC. Protein: CASGGLAGGEQYF.

The genes are TRBV6-2 or TRBV6-3 and TRBJ2-2; D remains ambiguous. The V and J ends lost 5 bases and 2 bases respectively, with 6 bases between them. CDR3 length: 13 residues. In germline, CDR1 is MNHEY, CDR2 SVGEGT. CDR3 sequence: CASSTTNTGELFF. CDR3 nucleotide sequence: TGTGCCAGCAGTACGACAAACACCGGGGAGCTGTTTTTT.

This clone showed up just once. The chain's CDR3 is CASSYSSGGAGELFF. The DNA of the CDR3 is TGTGCCAGCAGTTACTCTTCGGGGGGGGCCGGGGAGCTGTTTTTT. The V and J genes are TRBV6-6 and TRBJ2-2, with 8 bases that match TRBD2. Germline trimming cut 0 bases from V and 6 bases from J; bases unmatched to any gene: 3. CDR1 MNHNY and CDR2 SVGAGI come from the germline V gene (reference sequence). The CDR3 loop spans 15 amino acids.

The genes are TRBV12-3 or TRBV12-4 and TRBJ1-1; D is uncertain. The V gene lost 7 bases and the J gene lost 5 bases, with 5 bases spanning the gap. This CDR3 comprises 10 residues. The CDR3 region has the DNA TGTGCCAGCAAGAGGACTGAAGCTTTCTTT. Translation: CASKRTEAFF.

A few counts support this clone. The chain links TRBV7-9 to TRBJ2-7; 10 bases match TRBD2. Per the germline V gene, CDR1 is SEHNR and CDR2 is FQNEAQ (reference sequence). CDR3 length equals 15 residues. Trimming cost V 5 bases and J 3 bases; bases outside gene matches: 7. The DNA of the CDR3 is TGTGCCAGCAGCCGCGCACTAGCGGGGTACTACGAGCAGTACTTC. It encodes CASSRALAGYYEQYF.

The chain couples TRBV2 to TRBJ2-5; a possible D gene is TRBD1 (5 bases). Germline assignment: CDR1 SNHLY and CDR2 FYNNEI. The CDR3 spans 14 residues. Trimming pared 3 bases from V and 1 base from J, leaving 9 bases between. Written as DNA, the CDR3 is TGTGCCAGCAGTGATGGCAGGGCCCAAGAGACCCAGTACTTC. It encodes CASSDGRAQETQYF.

V gene TRBV6-5 combines with J gene TRBJ2-1; TRBD2 agrees at 8 bases. J lost 3 bases, V lost 6 bases, and 7 bases had no gene match. From germline, CDR1 is MNHEY and CDR2 SVGAGI. CDR3 size: 15 residues. CDR3 in DNA: TGTGCCAGCAGGATGAAACTAGCGGTCTACAATGAGCAGTTCTTC. Amino acids: CASRMKLAVYNEQFF.

This rearrangement joins TRBV28 to TRBJ2-7; D is possibly TRBD2 (5 bases). The germline V and J ends were trimmed by 3 bases and 6 bases, with 6 bases remaining between them. Per the germline V gene, CDR1 is MDHEN and CDR2 is SYDVKM. The CDR3 is made up of 11 amino acids. In DNA form, the CDR3 reads TGTGCCAGCAGTTTCCGGGGCGAGCAGTACTTC. Residues: CASSFRGEQYF.

The chain recombines TRBV6-2 or TRBV6-3 with TRBJ2-7; weak D call: TRBD2 (6 bases). The CDR3 has 13 amino acids. Germline lookup yields CDR1 MNHEY and CDR2 SVGEGT. V was clipped by 2 bases and J by 3 bases, with 8 bases between them. As DNA, the CDR3 is TGTGCCAGCAGTTACGGGGGGATCTACGAGCAGTACTTC. Protein sequence: CASSYGGIYEQYF.

The rearrangement joins TRBV28 to TRBJ2-4; weak D call: TRBD2 (6 bases). The ends were cut back, 4 bases at V and 0 bases at J, with 13 bases in the middle. The CDR3 has 16 amino acids. CDR1 and CDR2 (germline): MDHEN, SYDVKM. CDR3 coding DNA: TGTGCCAGCAGTTCCACGGACTACCTAGCCAAAAACATTCAGTACTTC. Amino acids: CASSSTDYLAKNIQYF.

For the CDR3, the DNA is TGTGCCAGTAGTATAAAGAGGGACTGGCGATACAATGAGCAGTTCTTC. This sequence encodes CASSIKRDWRYNEQFF. The chain recombines TRBV19 with TRBJ2-1; maybe TRBD2 (6 bases). This CDR3 spans 16 amino acids. V shed 2 bases and J shed 4 bases, with 15 bases lying between them. Germline V gene data show CDR1 as LNHDA and CDR2 as SQIVND (reference sequence).

The V call is TRBV6-5, the J call TRBJ1-2; no clear D gene. Between the trimmed V and J ends, which lost 0 bases and 4 bases, there was a span of 6 bases. CDR3 length: 13 amino acids. Germline CDR1 is MNHEY and CDR2 is SVGAGI. The CDR3 nucleotides are TGTGCCAGCAGTTACTCGCGGTCCTATGGCTACACCTTC. This sequence encodes CASSYSRSYGYTF.

The V and J genes are TRBV5-4 and TRBJ1-2; 9 nucleotides line up with TRBD1. CDR3 length: 15 residues. The junction had 9 bases not matched to a gene; V was cut back by 4 bases and J by 5 bases. The germline CDR1 and CDR2 sequences are SGHNT and YYREEE (reference sequence). CDR3 in amino acids: CASSPNRGTGYGYTF. CDR3 bases: TGTGCCAGCAGCCCCAATCGGGGGACAGGGTATGGCTACACCTTC.

This clone was seen more than once but under ten times. The gene calls are TRBV6-1 and TRBJ2-3; 9 positions match TRBD2. CDR1 is MNHNS, CDR2 SASEGT, per germline. The CDR3 has 17 amino acids. The J segment lost 4 bases and the V segment lost 2 bases, leaving 10 bases of the junction unmatched. DNA for the CDR3: TGTGCCAGCAGTGAAAGTTGGACTAGCGTGAGGGCAGATACGCAGTATTTT. Its protein is CASSESWTSVRADTQYF.

The chain carries TRBV27 and TRBJ2-3; possibly TRBD1 for D (5 bases). Germline assignment: CDR1 MNHEY and CDR2 SMNVEV (reference sequence). The CDR3 loop spans 13 amino acids. V was pared by 10 bases and J by 1 base, with 12 bases between. In nucleotides, the CDR3 is TGTGCCACGATAAGCAGGGGCACAGATACGCAGTATTTT. As protein: CATISRGTDTQYF.

This sequence joins TRBV2 and TRBJ2-7; 7 bases map to TRBD2. The CDR3 totals 16 residues. Germline V CDR1 and CDR2: SNHLY, FYNNEI. V shed 8 bases and J 3 bases; nucleotides not matched to a gene: 16. The CDR3 DNA sequence: TGTGCCAGCGGGGAGGGGATCCGGCGGGAAATCTACGAGCAGTACTTC. Encoded protein: CASGEGIRREIYEQYF.

A few counts support this clone. CDR3 residues: CASSSTGSGNTIYF. The CDR3 DNA reads as TGTGCCAGCAGCTCGACAGGCTCTGGAAACACCATATATTTT. This chain uses TRBV5-4 with TRBJ1-3; maybe TRBD1 (6 bases). V lost 3 bases and J lost 0, with 7 bases in between. This CDR3 has 14 residues. CDR1 and CDR2 from the germline V gene are SGHNT and YYREEE (reference sequence).

CDR3 DNA: TGTGCCAGCAGCTTAGTTTGGGGGGTCGGAGATACGCAGTATTTT. Translating it yields CASSLVWGVGDTQYF. The chain uses TRBV7-9 and TRBJ2-3; D might be TRBD2 (6 bases). CDR3 size: 15 residues. Trimming took 1 base from V and 5 from J, leaving 13 bases between them. Germline lookup yields CDR1 SEHNR and CDR2 FQNEAQ (reference sequence). The full variable domain, with the rest looked up from reference TRBV7-9 and TRBJ2-3, is DTGVSQNPRHKITKRGQNVTFRCDPISEHNRLYWYRQTLGQGPEFLTYFQNEAQLEKSRLLSDRFSAERPKGSFSTLEIQRTEQGDSAMYLCASSLVWGVGDTQYFGPGTRLTVL.

The CDR3 loop is CASTTGPNTEAFF. Here the CDR3 DNA reads TGTGCCAGCACCACAGGGCCGAACACTGAAGCTTTCTTT. This chain uses TRBV2 with TRBJ1-1; perhaps TRBD1 as D (6 bases). The CDR3 contains 13 residues. Germline loops: CDR1 SNHLY, CDR2 FYNNEI. V was shortened by 7 bases and J by 1 base, with 10 bases between the two germline ends.